Listed below are T cell receptor beta chains from one sample, sequenced in a study of early T cells in non-severe SARS-CoV-2 infection. TCRdb reprocessed the 5' RACE reads with MiXCR, giving one entry per CDR3 protein. The sample lists about 39,000 distinct CDR3 sequences; less than 7% were seen once. Sequencing was performed on whole blood, taken at baseline. Receptors originate from an adult who was a healthcare worker with PCR-confirmed SARS-CoV-2 infection or an uninfected control (not recorded which). Each CDR3 is given with its conserved first and last residue. Fields, in order: V gene, clone size, CDR3 length, J gene, CDR3 protein. The size entry is marked missing in some rows and otherwise reads once, few, many or a size class.

V gene: TRBV29-1; clone size: many; CDR3 length: 8; J gene: TRBJ2-3; CDR3 protein: CSVDTQYF
V gene: TRBV4-1; clone size: few; CDR3 length: 12; J gene: TRBJ2-7; CDR3 protein: CASSQDNYEQYF
V gene: TRBV5-1; clone size: -; CDR3 length: 14; J gene: TRBJ2-3; CDR3 protein: CASSFGYPTDTQYF
V gene: TRBV20-1; clone size: many; CDR3 length: 11; J gene: TRBJ2-1; CDR3 protein: CSAPLNNEQFF
V gene: TRBV5-1; clone size: many; CDR3 length: 18; J gene: TRBJ2-3; CDR3 protein: CASSYPGLAGESTDTQYF
V gene: TRBV20-1; clone size: few; CDR3 length: 13; J gene: TRBJ2-2; CDR3 protein: CSASPGVAGELFF
V gene: TRBV5-1; clone size: many; CDR3 length: 14; J gene: TRBJ1-2; CDR3 protein: CASSSGLINYGYTF
V gene: TRBV7-6; clone size: few; CDR3 length: 17; J gene: TRBJ2-2; CDR3 protein: CASSLTGTSGTDGELFF
V gene: TRBV4-1; clone size: -; CDR3 length: 14; J gene: TRBJ2-7; CDR3 protein: CASSRSTGAYEQYF
V gene: TRBV5-1; clone size: many; CDR3 length: 15; J gene: TRBJ2-1; CDR3 protein: CASSLGGTEYNEQFF
V gene: TRBV29-1; clone size: many; CDR3 length: 11; J gene: TRBJ2-7; CDR3 protein: CSALVSYEQYF
V gene: TRBV5-1; clone size: few; CDR3 length: 13; J gene: TRBJ2-3; CDR3 protein: CASSRDNTDTQYF
V gene: TRBV6-1; clone size: many; CDR3 length: 14; J gene: TRBJ2-5; CDR3 protein: CASRLQEYQETQYF
V gene: TRBV19; clone size: many; CDR3 length: 14; J gene: TRBJ1-6; CDR3 protein: CASTGGTANSPLHF
V gene: TRBV13; clone size: many; CDR3 length: 16; J gene: TRBJ2-1; CDR3 protein: CASSQLAGESWNEQFF
V gene: TRBV6-6; clone size: many; CDR3 length: 17; J gene: TRBJ2-3; CDR3 protein: CASSLTGGSMSTDTQYF
V gene: TRBV11-2; clone size: medium-sized; CDR3 length: 14; J gene: TRBJ2-2; CDR3 protein: CASSPGTNTGELFF
V gene: TRBV29-1; clone size: many; CDR3 length: 12; J gene: TRBJ2-7; CDR3 protein: CSVDRGHNEQYF
V gene: TRBV6-2/TRBV6-3; clone size: few; CDR3 length: 14; J gene: TRBJ2-3; CDR3 protein: CASRTGLASDTQYF
V gene: TRBV11-3; clone size: many; CDR3 length: 14; J gene: TRBJ1-1; CDR3 protein: CASSLEVRDTEAFF
V gene: TRBV6-2/TRBV6-3; clone size: -; CDR3 length: 16; J gene: TRBJ2-7; CDR3 protein: CASSYSRGGTVYEQYF
V gene: TRBV12-3/TRBV12-4; clone size: few; CDR3 length: 18; J gene: TRBJ2-2; CDR3 protein: CASRLHPPGRGNTGELFF
V gene: TRBV2; clone size: many; CDR3 length: 12; J gene: TRBJ2-7; CDR3 protein: CASSDVGNEQYF
V gene: TRBV7-2; clone size: -; CDR3 length: 18; J gene: TRBJ2-3; CDR3 protein: CASSLGALAGGVQDTQYF
V gene: TRBV7-3; clone size: many; CDR3 length: 13; J gene: TRBJ1-1; CDR3 protein: CASSLKGRTEAFF
V gene: TRBV12-2; clone size: many; CDR3 length: 17; J gene: TRBJ2-3; CDR3 protein: CASRLEDAAAAEDTQYF
V gene: TRBV10-3; clone size: once; CDR3 length: 12; J gene: TRBJ2-2; CDR3 protein: CAISEFGGELFF
V gene: TRBV4-1; clone size: many; CDR3 length: 16; J gene: TRBJ2-1; CDR3 protein: CASSQAGLAVYNEQFF
V gene: TRBV4-1; clone size: many; CDR3 length: 15; J gene: TRBJ2-5; CDR3 protein: CASSQDSGPGETQYF
V gene: TRBV29-1; clone size: -; CDR3 length: 14; J gene: TRBJ2-3; CDR3 protein: CSVGKLLPTDTQYF
V gene: TRBV5-1; clone size: many; CDR3 length: 11; J gene: TRBJ2-7; CDR3 protein: CASSLVGKQYF
V gene: TRBV15; clone size: many; CDR3 length: 14; J gene: TRBJ2-7; CDR3 protein: CATSRDQGQREQYF
V gene: TRBV30; clone size: many; CDR3 length: 11; J gene: TRBJ2-7; CDR3 protein: CAREDGGEQYF
V gene: TRBV7-2; clone size: many; CDR3 length: 19; J gene: TRBJ2-3; CDR3 protein: CASSAPSRHRGTDTDTQYF
V gene: TRBV12-3/TRBV12-4; clone size: many; CDR3 length: 15; J gene: TRBJ2-7; CDR3 protein: CASSPSNGRTYEQYF
V gene: TRBV5-4; clone size: many; CDR3 length: 15; J gene: TRBJ2-7; CDR3 protein: CASSLESGRSYEQYF
V gene: TRBV7-3; clone size: few; CDR3 length: 14; J gene: TRBJ1-1; CDR3 protein: CASSLGPANTEAFF
V gene: TRBV20-1; clone size: many; CDR3 length: 14; J gene: TRBJ2-7; CDR3 protein: CSARDRAVGYEQYF
V gene: TRBV7-2; clone size: many; CDR3 length: 14; J gene: TRBJ2-2; CDR3 protein: CASSRSGFTGELFF
V gene: TRBV29-1; clone size: many; CDR3 length: 12; J gene: TRBJ2-3; CDR3 protein: CSVSGGTDTQYF
V gene: TRBV7-9; clone size: many; CDR3 length: 13; J gene: TRBJ2-7; CDR3 protein: CASSHDGSYEQYF
V gene: TRBV29-1; clone size: many; CDR3 length: 13; J gene: TRBJ2-7; CDR3 protein: CSVGQGSSYEQYF
V gene: TRBV6-6; clone size: few; CDR3 length: 13; J gene: TRBJ2-7; CDR3 protein: CASSYAGNSEQYF
V gene: TRBV5-1; clone size: few; CDR3 length: 14; J gene: TRBJ2-3; CDR3 protein: CASRFNDGGDTQYF
V gene: TRBV6-6; clone size: -; CDR3 length: 14; J gene: TRBJ1-1; CDR3 protein: CASTGGPVDTEAFF
V gene: TRBV5-4; clone size: many; CDR3 length: 16; J gene: TRBJ2-1; CDR3 protein: CASSLGGASSYNEQFF
V gene: TRBV18; clone size: many; CDR3 length: 16; J gene: TRBJ1-1; CDR3 protein: CASSPGVGGSNTEAFF
V gene: TRBV10-3; clone size: many; CDR3 length: 15; J gene: TRBJ2-3; CDR3 protein: CAIKRGLDSTDTQYF
V gene: TRBV12-3/TRBV12-4; clone size: -; CDR3 length: 13; J gene: TRBJ1-2; CDR3 protein: CASSRGGHYGYTF
V gene: TRBV13; clone size: many; CDR3 length: 13; J gene: TRBJ1-2; CDR3 protein: CASTLAGSYGYTF
V gene: TRBV5-1; clone size: many; CDR3 length: 12; J gene: TRBJ2-3; CDR3 protein: CASSPSTDTQYF
V gene: TRBV7-2; clone size: many; CDR3 length: 16; J gene: TRBJ2-1; CDR3 protein: CASSPPGLVSYNEQFF
V gene: TRBV14; clone size: many; CDR3 length: 13; J gene: TRBJ2-3; CDR3 protein: CASSRDSMDTQYF
V gene: TRBV12-5; clone size: many; CDR3 length: 10; J gene: TRBJ2-1; CDR3 protein: CASGLIEQFF